The 29 T cell receptor beta chains below come from one sample, sequenced in a study of beta chain features in type 1 diabetes. Broader study findings: Type 1 diabetes patients had TCRB CDR3s that were shorter (moderately but significantly so) in all four CD4+ subsets.

Sequencing targeted expressed TCRB transcripts, as all isolated RNA had been reverse transcribed. Profiling relied on immunoSEQ multiplex PCR, and the TCRdb table lists in-frame clones only, not all of them. The data show roughly 150,000 clones, with 7.8% seen just once and 0.94% held by the top ten. Antigens of these TCRs are unknown. The source material was central memory CD4+ T cells from blood. These receptors all stem from a middle-aged woman with type 1 diabetes.

The chain joins TRBV19 to TRBJ2-7, with 8 positions matching TRBD1. With 5 bases clipped from V and 6 bases from J, the junction kept 6 bases outside the gene matches. Germline V gene sequence: CDR1 LNHDA, CDR2 SQIVND (reference sequence). CDR3 size: 13 residues. CDR3 DNA sequence: TGTGCCAGTAGTGAGGGCGGGACAGGCGAGCAGTACTTC. Its translation: CASSEGGTGEQYF. The full variable domain, rest sourced from reference TRBV19 and TRBJ2-7, is DGGITQSPKYLFRKEGQNVTLSCEQNLNHDAMYWYRQDPGQGLRLIYYSQIVNDFQKGDIAEGYSVSREKKESFPLTVTSAQKNPTAFYLCASSEGGTGEQYFGPGTRLTVT.

The chain is built from TRBV9 and TRBJ2-5, with a tentative D call TRBD2 (5 bases). The tail of the sequence fits TRBJ2-7 better, so the J call may be wrong. The CDR3 has 14 amino acids. In germline, CDR1 is SGDLS, CDR2 YYNGEE. The CDR3 sequence: CASSPRTRDYEQYF. DNA of the CDR3: TGTGCCAGCAGCCCCCGTACCCGGGACTACGAGCAGTACTTC.

The chain employs TRBV4-2 and TRBJ2-1; D may be TRBD2 (6 bases). Looked up from germline, CDR1 is LGHNA and CDR2 is YNFKEQ. The length of the CDR3 is 14 residues. Trimming left V 0 bases short and J 10 bases short, with 13 bases between. Here the CDR3 DNA reads TGTGCCAGCAGCCAAGATACTAGCCGCCCCGAGCAGTTCTTC. Protein product: CASSQDTSRPEQFF.

This clone was picked up many times. The chain links TRBV29-1 to TRBJ1-2, with D unresolved. The ends were cut back, 7 bases at V and 3 bases at J, with 12 bases in the middle. The CDR3 runs to 12 residues. The germline gives CDR1 SQVTM, CDR2 ANQGSEA. CDR3 region: CSATQDYYGYTF. The CDR3 DNA is TGCAGCGCGACCCAGGATTACTATGGCTACACCTTC.

This chain connects TRBV27 to TRBJ1-3; weak D call: TRBD1 (5 bases). The V gene's germline CDR1 is MNHEY and CDR2 SMNVEV (reference sequence). Trimming pared 6 bases from V and 2 bases from J, leaving 11 bases between. The CDR3 has 14 amino acids. The DNA of the CDR3 is TGTGCCAGCAGCCAGGGTTACGCTGGAAACACCATATATTTT. Encoded protein: CASSQGYAGNTIYF.

This chain links TRBV29-1 with TRBJ1-4; the D gene is possibly TRBD1 (6 bases). The CDR3 spans 15 residues. V was clipped by 6 bases and J by 8 bases, with 22 bases between them. Germline V gene lookup returns CDR1 SQVTM and CDR2 ANQGSEA. This chain's CDR3 is CSVGIQMGAGEKLFF. CDR3 in DNA: TGCAGCGTCGGTATACAGATGGGGGCTGGCGAAAAACTGTTTTTT.

The table lists this clone with a few counts. The chain links TRBV10-3 to TRBJ2-7; 7 nucleotides match TRBD1. Germline assignment: CDR1 ENHRY and CDR2 SYGVKD. Trimming cost V 8 bases and J 3 bases; bases outside gene matches: 1. This CDR3 comprises 11 residues. CDR3 DNA sequence: TGTGCCATCGGACAGGACTACGAGCAGTACTTC. Amino acids: CAIGQDYEQYF.

The table lists this clone with a few counts. The CDR3 region is CASSYVRGREETQYF. As DNA, the CDR3 is TGTGCCAGCAGTTACGTCAGGGGGCGCGAGGAGACCCAGTACTTC. This sequence joins TRBV6-5 and TRBJ2-5; 8 bases line up with TRBD1. The germline V gene has CDR1 MNHEY and CDR2 SVGAGI. J gave up 5 bases and V 2 bases, and 7 bases lay outside the gene matches. The length of the CDR3 is 15 residues.

The genes are TRBV28 and TRBJ2-1, with a weak D call TRBD2 (5 bases). Deletions cut 7 bases from V and 3 bases from J, with 16 bases between. CDR3 length: 15 amino acids. Germline CDR1 and CDR2: MDHEN and SYDVKM. The CDR3 here is CASTLRLGSYNEQFF. The CDR3 DNA reads TGTGCCAGCACCCTCCGTCTGGGGAGCTACAATGAGCAGTTCTTC.

V gene TRBV28 combines with J gene TRBJ2-1, with 9 bases identical to TRBD2. V trimming: 5 bases; J trimming: 7 bases; junction bases outside the gene matches: 12. Germline V gene lookup returns CDR1 MDHEN and CDR2 SYDVKM. The CDR3 spans 16 residues. The chain's CDR3 is CASSALSAGGLNEQFF. CDR3 in DNA: TGTGCCAGCAGTGCCCTGTCAGCGGGGGGTTTGAATGAGCAGTTCTTC.

This clone was picked up a small number of times. The chain combines TRBV5-1 with TRBJ1-1, with D perhaps matching TRBD1 (5 bases). This CDR3 comprises 14 residues. With 3 bases removed from V and 0 bases from J, the gap between germline ends came to 9 bases. The germline gives CDR1 SGHRS, CDR2 YFSETQ. The CDR3 sequence is CASSSSGLNTEAFF. As DNA, the CDR3 is TGCGCCAGCAGCTCCTCAGGGTTGAACACTGAAGCTTTCTTT.

This rearrangement joins TRBV4-3 to TRBJ1-1; 7 positions agree with TRBD1. Germline V gene sequence: CDR1 LGHNA, CDR2 YSLEER. This CDR3 spans 16 amino acids. V was clipped by 1 base and J by 1 base; unmatched bases: 6. As DNA, the CDR3 is TGCGCCAGCAGCCAAGGTCACAGGGGTGGGAACACTGAAGCTTTCTTT. Translated: CASSQGHRGGNTEAFF.

This clone was counted between two and nine times. The chain joins TRBV6-6 to TRBJ2-1; possibly TRBD1 for D (6 bases). The CDR3 length is 14 residues. CDR1 and CDR2 from the germline V gene are MNHNY and SVGAGI (reference sequence). Trimming took off 3 bases at V and 6 bases at J, with 12 bases between the two ends. The CDR3 nucleotides are TGTGCCAGCAGTTATCGGACAGAGGGCAATGAGCAGTTCTTC. This sequence encodes CASSYRTEGNEQFF.

This clone was detected only a few times. This chain joins TRBV5-4 and TRBJ2-1; maybe TRBD2 (6 bases). The germline V gene encodes CDR1 SGHNT and CDR2 YYREEE (reference sequence). Trimming took 4 bases from V and 3 from J, leaving 14 bases between them. CDR3 length: 15 residues. CDR3 sequence: CASSLPGDGYNEQFF. The DNA for the CDR3 is TGTGCCAGCAGCCTTCCGGGGGACGGCTACAATGAGCAGTTCTTC.

This clone showed up just a few times. V and J are TRBV9 and TRBJ2-1, with 10 bases identical to TRBD2. From germline, CDR1 is SGDLS and CDR2 YYNGEE. Trimming cost V 0 bases and J 8 bases; bases outside gene matches: 5. CDR3 length: 15 residues. The chain's CDR3 is CASSVGSGGAYEQFF. CDR3 in DNA: TGTGCCAGCAGCGTAGGCAGCGGGGGGGCATATGAGCAGTTCTTC. Filled out from reference TRBV9 and TRBJ2-1, the complete variable domain reads DSGVTQTPKHLITATGQRVTLRCSPRSGDLSVYWYQQSLDQGLQFLIQYYNGEERAKGNILERFSAQQFPDLHSELNLSSLELGDSALYFCASSVGSGGAYEQFFGPGTRLTVL.

This clone was found a few times. The rearrangement uses TRBV7-2 and TRBJ2-7, with a possible D match to TRBD1 (6 bases). CDR3 length: 13 residues. Per germline, CDR1 SGHTA and CDR2 FQGNSA. V was cut by 0 bases and J by 9 bases, with 12 bases left in between. The CDR3 reads CASSLAEDSRQYF. The CDR3 nucleotides read TGTGCCAGCAGCTTAGCGGAGGACAGCAGGCAGTACTTC.

This clone showed up many times. The chain is built from TRBV29-1 and TRBJ1-1; no clear D gene. V lost 3 bases and J lost 1, with 12 bases in between. This CDR3 is built from 14 residues. Germline V gives CDR1 SQVTM, CDR2 ANQGSEA. CDR3 amino acids: CSVDPGGRNTEAFF. Written as DNA, the CDR3 is TGCAGCGTTGATCCTGGAGGGCGGAACACTGAAGCTTTCTTT.

This clone was seen more than once but under ten times. The chain carries TRBV15 and TRBJ1-5; possible D gene TRBD1, 6 bases. Germline V gene lookup returns CDR1 LNHNV and CDR2 YYDKDF (reference sequence). With 5 bases removed from V and 7 bases from J, the gap between germline ends came to 18 bases. The CDR3 length is 15 residues. This CDR3 reads CATSFQTGLGQPQHF. The CDR3 nucleotides read TGTGCCACCAGCTTTCAAACAGGGTTAGGGCAGCCCCAGCATTTT.

The chain carries TRBV6-6 and TRBJ1-4; 7 bases are shared with TRBD1. The CDR3 is 15 residues long. The germline gives CDR1 MNHNY, CDR2 SVGAGI (reference sequence). With V trimmed by 6 bases and J by 0 bases, 4 bases remained unmatched. The CDR3 sequence: CASRDQGATNEKLFF. The CDR3 DNA reads as TGTGCCAGCAGGGACCAGGGGGCAACTAATGAAAAACTGTTTTTT.

This chain joins TRBV25-1 and TRBJ1-2; no clear D gene. The germline CDR1 and CDR2 sequences are MGHDK and SYGVNS. Deletions cut 2 bases from V and 1 base from J, with 5 bases between. The length of the CDR3 is 13 residues. The CDR3 coding sequence is TGTGCCAGCAGTGAAACAAATAACTATGGCTACACCTTC. It specifies CASSETNNYGYTF.

This clone was detected a few times. The chain joins TRBV7-3 to TRBJ2-7; D is perhaps TRBD1 (6 bases). The V end lost 2 bases, the J end lost 7 bases, and 15 bases lay between the germline ends. The germline V gene has CDR1 SGHTA and CDR2 FQGTGA. The CDR3 covers 14 residues. The CDR3 DNA is TGTGCCAGCAGCTTAGTCTCAGGGGCTCGGGAGCAGTACTTC. Protein sequence: CASSLVSGAREQYF.

The V call is TRBV9, the J call TRBJ2-1, with D perhaps TRBD2 (6 bases). V was pared by 2 bases and J by 5 bases, with 11 bases between. The CDR3 runs to 14 residues. Germline V gene data show CDR1 as SGDLS and CDR2 as YYNGEE. The CDR3 DNA follows: TGTGCCAGCAGCGTCCGCGGGGATGACAATGAGCAGTTCTTC. Translation gives CASSVRGDDNEQFF.

In this sample, this clone turned up many times. The chain carries TRBV27 and TRBJ2-5; D might be TRBD1 (6 bases). The CDR3 has 13 residues. Germline assignment: CDR1 MNHEY and CDR2 SMNVEV (reference sequence). Trimming removed 7 bases from V and 2 bases from J, with 11 bases in between. CDR3 coding DNA: TGTGCCAGCAAGGGAACAGGGCAAGAGACCCAGTACTTC. Residues: CASKGTGQETQYF.

In this sample, this clone turned up a few times. DNA of the CDR3: TGTGCCAGCAGTTCGAACAGGGGCCTTAATGAAAAACTGTTTTTT. It translates to CASSSNRGLNEKLFF. The J gene is TRBJ1-4, the V gene TRBV5-4, with 7 bases that match TRBD1. The CDR3 loop spans 15 amino acids. The V and J ends lost 5 bases and 4 bases, in that order; junction bases with no gene match: 8. From germline, CDR1 is SGHNT and CDR2 YYREEE (reference sequence).

This clone appeared a few times. V gene TRBV7-9 combines with J gene TRBJ1-1; weak D call: TRBD1 (6 bases). This CDR3 has 14 residues. V was cut by 5 bases and J by 1 base, with 11 bases left in between. CDR1 SEHNR and CDR2 FQNEAQ come from the germline V gene (reference sequence). The CDR3 loop reads CASSSQGKNTEAFF. For the CDR3, the DNA is TGTGCCAGCAGCAGTCAGGGGAAGAACACTGAAGCTTTCTTT. The full variable domain, in which reference TRBV7-9 and TRBJ1-1 provide the parts outside the CDR3, is DTGVSQNPRHKITKRGQNVTFRCDPISEHNRLYWYRQTLGQGPEFLTYFQNEAQLEKSRLLSDRFSAERPKGSFSTLEIQRTEQGDSAMYLCASSSQGKNTEAFFGQGTRLTVV.

The V call is TRBV7-3, the J call TRBJ2-6, with D uncertain. Germline lookup yields CDR1 SGHTA and CDR2 FQGTGA. This CDR3 region has 15 residues. The V and J ends lost 2 bases and 2 bases respectively, with 7 bases between them. CDR3 in DNA: TGTGCCAGCAGCTTAGGCTTGGCTGGGGCCAACGTCCTGACTTTC. The encoded protein is CASSLGLAGANVLTF.

This clone was seen a few times. The rearrangement links TRBV7-8 to TRBJ1-1; TRBD1 is a possible D gene (6 bases). Trimming cost V 5 bases and J 3 bases, with 16 bases left between them. The CDR3 has 15 amino acids. The V gene's germline CDR1 is SGHVS and CDR2 FQNEAQ. CDR3 sequence reads: CASSPSARGYTEAFF. In DNA form, the CDR3 reads TGTGCCAGCAGCCCTTCCGCGAGGGGGTACACTGAAGCTTTCTTT.

This clone was recorded at least ten times. V usage is TRBV9 and J usage is TRBJ2-6; D gene uncertain. V dropped 2 bases and J dropped 0 bases, with 3 bases sitting between them. There are 14 residues in the CDR3. Germline V gene sequence: CDR1 SGDLS, CDR2 YYNGEE. This CDR3 is CASSVRSGANVLTF. The CDR3 region has the DNA TGTGCCAGCAGCGTTCGCTCTGGGGCCAACGTCCTGACTTTC.

This chain links TRBV7-2 with TRBJ2-7; the match to TRBD2 covers 10 bases. Germline V gene sequence: CDR1 SGHTA, CDR2 FQGNSA. V lost 4 bases to trimming and J lost 12 bases; unmatched junction nucleotides: 6. The CDR3 extends over 12 amino acids. The CDR3 DNA reads as TGTGCCAGCAGCTACCAGACTAGCGGGTTGTACTTC. The encoded protein is CASSYQTSGLYF.